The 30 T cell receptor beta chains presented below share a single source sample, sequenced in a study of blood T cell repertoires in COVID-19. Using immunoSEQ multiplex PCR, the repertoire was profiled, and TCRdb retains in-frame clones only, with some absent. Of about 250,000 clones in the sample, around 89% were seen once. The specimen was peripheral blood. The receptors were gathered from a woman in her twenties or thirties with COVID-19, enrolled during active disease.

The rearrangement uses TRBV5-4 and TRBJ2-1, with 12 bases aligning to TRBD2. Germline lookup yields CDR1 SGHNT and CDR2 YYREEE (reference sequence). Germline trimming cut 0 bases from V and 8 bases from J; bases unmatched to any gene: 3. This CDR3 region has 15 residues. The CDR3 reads CASSLGLAGGYEQFF. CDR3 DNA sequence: TGTGCCAGCAGCTTGGGGCTAGCGGGGGGGTATGAGCAGTTCTTC.

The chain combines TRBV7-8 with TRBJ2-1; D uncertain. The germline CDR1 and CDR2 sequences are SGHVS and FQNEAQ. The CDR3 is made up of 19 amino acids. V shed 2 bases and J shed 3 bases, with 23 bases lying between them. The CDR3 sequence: CASSLPRRGSRLDYNEQFF. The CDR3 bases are TGTGCCAGCAGCTTACCCCGCCGCGGATCACGTCTTGACTACAATGAGCAGTTCTTC.

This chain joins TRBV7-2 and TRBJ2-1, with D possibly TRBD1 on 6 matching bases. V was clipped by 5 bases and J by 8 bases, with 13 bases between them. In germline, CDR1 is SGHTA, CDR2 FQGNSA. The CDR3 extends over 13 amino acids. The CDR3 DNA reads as TGTGCCAGCAGCACCAGGACAGACCATGAGCAGTTCTTC. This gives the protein CASSTRTDHEQFF.

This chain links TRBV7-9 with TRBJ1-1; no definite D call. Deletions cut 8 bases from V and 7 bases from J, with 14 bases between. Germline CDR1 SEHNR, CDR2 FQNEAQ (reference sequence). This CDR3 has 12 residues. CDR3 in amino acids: CASGLRGGEAFF. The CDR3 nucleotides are TGTGCCAGCGGATTGAGAGGTGGTGAAGCTTTCTTT.

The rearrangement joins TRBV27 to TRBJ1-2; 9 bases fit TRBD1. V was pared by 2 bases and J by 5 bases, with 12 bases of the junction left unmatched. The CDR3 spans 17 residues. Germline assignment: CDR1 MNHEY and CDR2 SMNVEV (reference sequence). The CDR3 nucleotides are TGTGCCAGCAGTTTAAAGGGTGGGACAGGGAATGTATATGGCTACACCTTC. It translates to CASSLKGGTGNVYGYTF.

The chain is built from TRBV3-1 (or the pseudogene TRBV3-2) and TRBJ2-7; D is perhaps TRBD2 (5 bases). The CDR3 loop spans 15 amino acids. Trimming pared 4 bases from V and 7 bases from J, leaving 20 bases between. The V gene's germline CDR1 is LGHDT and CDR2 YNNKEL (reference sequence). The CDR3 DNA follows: TGTGCCAGCAGCCCCAGATCGAGCTCCACGGGGGAGCAGTACTTC. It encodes CASSPRSSSTGEQYF.

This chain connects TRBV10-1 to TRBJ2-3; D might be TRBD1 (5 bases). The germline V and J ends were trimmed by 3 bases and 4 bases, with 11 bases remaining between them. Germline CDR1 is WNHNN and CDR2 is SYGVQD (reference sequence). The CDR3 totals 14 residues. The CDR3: CASSEWTIADTQYF. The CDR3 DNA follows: TGCGCCAGCAGTGAATGGACAATAGCAGATACGCAGTATTTT.

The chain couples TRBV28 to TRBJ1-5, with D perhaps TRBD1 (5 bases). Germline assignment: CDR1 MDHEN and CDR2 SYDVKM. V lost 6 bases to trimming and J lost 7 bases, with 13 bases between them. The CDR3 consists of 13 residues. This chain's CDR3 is CASREGTLQPQHF. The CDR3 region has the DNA TGTGCCAGCAGGGAGGGGACCTTGCAGCCCCAGCATTTT.

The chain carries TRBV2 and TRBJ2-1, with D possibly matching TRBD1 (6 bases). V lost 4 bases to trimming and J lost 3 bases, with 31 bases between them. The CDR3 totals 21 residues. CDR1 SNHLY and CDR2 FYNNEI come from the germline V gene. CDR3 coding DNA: TGTGCCAGCAGTGGCCTAACTCTACAGGGTTTTACATCAGTCGGCTACAATGAGCAGTTCTTC. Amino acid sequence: CASSGLTLQGFTSVGYNEQFF.

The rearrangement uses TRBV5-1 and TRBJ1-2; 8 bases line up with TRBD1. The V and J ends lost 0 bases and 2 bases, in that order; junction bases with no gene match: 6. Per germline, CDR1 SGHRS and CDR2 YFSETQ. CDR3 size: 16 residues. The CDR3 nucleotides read TGCGCCAGCAGCTTGGGGGTGGACAGGGTCAACTATGGCTACACCTTC. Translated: CASSLGVDRVNYGYTF.

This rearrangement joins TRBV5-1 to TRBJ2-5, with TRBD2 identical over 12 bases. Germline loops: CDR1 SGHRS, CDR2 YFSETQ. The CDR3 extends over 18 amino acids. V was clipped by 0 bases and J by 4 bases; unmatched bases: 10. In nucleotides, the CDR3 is TGCGCCAGCAGCTTGGCCTTTTCCCTAGCGGGGGGGCGAGAGACCCAGTACTTC. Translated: CASSLAFSLAGGRETQYF.

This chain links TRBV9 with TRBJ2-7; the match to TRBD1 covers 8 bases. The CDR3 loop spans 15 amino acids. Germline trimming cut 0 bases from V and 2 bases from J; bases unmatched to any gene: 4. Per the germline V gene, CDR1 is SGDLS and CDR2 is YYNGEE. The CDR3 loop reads CASSVETGGTYEQYF. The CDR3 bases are TGTGCCAGCAGCGTAGAAACAGGGGGGACCTACGAGCAGTACTTC.

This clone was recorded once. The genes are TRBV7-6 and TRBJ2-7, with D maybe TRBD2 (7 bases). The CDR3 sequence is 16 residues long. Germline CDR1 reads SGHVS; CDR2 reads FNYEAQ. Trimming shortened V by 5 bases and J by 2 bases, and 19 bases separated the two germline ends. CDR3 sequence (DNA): TGTGCCAGCAGCCCCCCGCTGCGGGGGCCCCCCTACGAGCAGTACTTC. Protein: CASSPPLRGPPYEQYF.

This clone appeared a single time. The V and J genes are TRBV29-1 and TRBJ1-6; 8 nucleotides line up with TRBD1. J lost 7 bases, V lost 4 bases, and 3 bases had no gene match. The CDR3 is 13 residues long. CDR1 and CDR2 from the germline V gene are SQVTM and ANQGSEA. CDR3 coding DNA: TGCAGCGTTGCAGACAGGGGAAATTCACCCCTCCACTTT. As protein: CSVADRGNSPLHF.

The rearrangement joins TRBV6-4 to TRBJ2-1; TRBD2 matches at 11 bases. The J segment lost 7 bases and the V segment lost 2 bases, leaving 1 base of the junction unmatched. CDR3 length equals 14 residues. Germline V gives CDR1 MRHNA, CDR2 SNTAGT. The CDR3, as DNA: TGTGCCAGCAGTGACCTAGCGGGGGGAAATGAGCAGTTCTTC. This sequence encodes CASSDLAGGNEQFF.

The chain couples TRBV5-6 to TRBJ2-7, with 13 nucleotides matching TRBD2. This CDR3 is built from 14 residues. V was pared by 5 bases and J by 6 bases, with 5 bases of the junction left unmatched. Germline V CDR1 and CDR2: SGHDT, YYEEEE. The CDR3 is CASRGGLAGSEQYV. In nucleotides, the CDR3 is TGTGCCAGCAGAGGGGGACTAGCGGGAAGCGAGCAGTACGTC.

DNA for the CDR3: TGTGCCAGCAGTACACTAGCGGGGGGACAAGAGACCCAGTACTTC. It specifies CASSTLAGGQETQYF. J is TRBJ2-5 and V is TRBV6-5; 12 bases line up with TRBD2. Germline values: CDR1 MNHEY, CDR2 SVGAGI. Losses at the gene ends were 5 bases for V and 2 bases for J; bases not matched to a gene: 3. The CDR3 totals 15 residues.

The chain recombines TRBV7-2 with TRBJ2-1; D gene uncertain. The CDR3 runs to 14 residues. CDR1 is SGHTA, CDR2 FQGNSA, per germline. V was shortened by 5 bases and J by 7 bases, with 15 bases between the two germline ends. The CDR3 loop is CASSPPTSSNEQFF. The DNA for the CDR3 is TGTGCCAGCAGCCCCCCCACCTCTAGTAATGAGCAGTTCTTC.

CDR3: CASSQDITGAHEQFF. The CDR3 DNA reads as TGTGCCAGCAGCCAAGATATAACAGGGGCGCATGAGCAGTTCTTC. V usage is TRBV3-1 (or the pseudogene TRBV3-2) and J usage is TRBJ2-1; 7 positions agree with TRBD1. J was trimmed by 8 bases and V by 0 bases; bases with no gene match: 7. Per germline, CDR1 LGHDT and CDR2 YNNKEL (reference sequence). This CDR3 comprises 15 residues.

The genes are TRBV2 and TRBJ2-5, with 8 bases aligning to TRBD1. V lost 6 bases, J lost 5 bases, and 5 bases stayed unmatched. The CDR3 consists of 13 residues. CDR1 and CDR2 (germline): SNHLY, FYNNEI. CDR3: CASRPTGGETQYF. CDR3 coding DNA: TGTGCCAGCAGACCCACAGGGGGGGAGACCCAGTACTTC.

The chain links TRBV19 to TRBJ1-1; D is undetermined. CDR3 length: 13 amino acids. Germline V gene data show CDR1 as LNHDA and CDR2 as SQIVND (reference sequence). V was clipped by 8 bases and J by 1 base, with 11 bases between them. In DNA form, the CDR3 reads TGTGCCAGTGCGGACTGGGCGAACACTGAAGCTTTCTTT. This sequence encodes CASADWANTEAFF.

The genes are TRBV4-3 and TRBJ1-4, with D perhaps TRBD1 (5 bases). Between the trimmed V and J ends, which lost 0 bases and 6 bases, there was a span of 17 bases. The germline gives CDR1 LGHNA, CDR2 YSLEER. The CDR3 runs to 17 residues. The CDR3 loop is CASSQDARRGGYEKLFF. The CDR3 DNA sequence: TGCGCCAGCAGCCAAGATGCTAGGAGGGGCGGTTATGAAAAACTGTTTTTT.

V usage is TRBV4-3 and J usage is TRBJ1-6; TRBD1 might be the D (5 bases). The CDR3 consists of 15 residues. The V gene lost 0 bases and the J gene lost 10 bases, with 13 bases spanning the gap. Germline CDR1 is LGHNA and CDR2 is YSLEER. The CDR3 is CASSQDVDRRSPLHF. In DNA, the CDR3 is TGCGCCAGCAGCCAAGACGTCGACAGACGCTCACCCCTCCACTTT.

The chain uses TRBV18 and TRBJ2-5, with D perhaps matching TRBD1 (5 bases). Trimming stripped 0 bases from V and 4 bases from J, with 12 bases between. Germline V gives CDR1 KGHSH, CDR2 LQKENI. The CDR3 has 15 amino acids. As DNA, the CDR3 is TGTGCCAGCTCACCACCGATGGGGCGCGGAGAGACCCAGTACTTC. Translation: CASSPPMGRGETQYF.

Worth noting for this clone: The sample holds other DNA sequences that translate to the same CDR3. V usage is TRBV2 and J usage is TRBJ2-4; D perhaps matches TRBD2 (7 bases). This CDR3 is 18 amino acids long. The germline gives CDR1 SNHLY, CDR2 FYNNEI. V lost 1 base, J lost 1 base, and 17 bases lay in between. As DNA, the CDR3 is TGTGCCAGCAGTGAAGAGGGGGAGCGGGGCTGGGCCAAAAACATTCAGTACTTC. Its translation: CASSEEGERGWAKNIQYF. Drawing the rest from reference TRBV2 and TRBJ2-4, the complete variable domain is EPEVTQTPSHQVTQMGQEVILRCVPISNHLYFYWYRQILGQKVEFLVSFYNNEISEKSEIFDDQFSVERPDGSNFTLKIRSTKLEDSAMYFCASSEEGERGWAKNIQYFGAGTRLSVL.

CDR3 in amino acids: CASSTGGRSTDTQYF. The CDR3 DNA sequence: TGTGCCAGCAGCACAGGGGGCAGAAGCACAGATACGCAGTATTTT. The chain is built from TRBV13 and TRBJ2-3, with TRBD1 matching over 9 bases. V dropped 5 bases and J dropped 0; count of bases not matched to a gene: 3. The V gene's germline CDR1 is PRHDT and CDR2 FYEKMQ (reference sequence). The CDR3 extends over 15 amino acids.

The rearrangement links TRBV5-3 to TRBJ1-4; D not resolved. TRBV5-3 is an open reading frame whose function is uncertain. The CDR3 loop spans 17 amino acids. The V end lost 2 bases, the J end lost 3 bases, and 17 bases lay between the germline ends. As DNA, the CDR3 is TGTGCCAGAAGCTTAAGGCAAACACAGCTGGCTAATGAAAAACTGTTTTTT. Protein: CARSLRQTQLANEKLFF.

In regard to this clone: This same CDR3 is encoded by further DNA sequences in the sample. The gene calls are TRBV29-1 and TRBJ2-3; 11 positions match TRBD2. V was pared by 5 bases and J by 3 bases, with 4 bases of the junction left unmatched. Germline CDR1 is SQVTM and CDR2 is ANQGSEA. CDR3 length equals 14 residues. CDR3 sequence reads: CSVRTSGGTDTQYF. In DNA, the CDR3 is TGCAGCGTTCGCACTAGCGGGGGAACAGATACGCAGTATTTT.

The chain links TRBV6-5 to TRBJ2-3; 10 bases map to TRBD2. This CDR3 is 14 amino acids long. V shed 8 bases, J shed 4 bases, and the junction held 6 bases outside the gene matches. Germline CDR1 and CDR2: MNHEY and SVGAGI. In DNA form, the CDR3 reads TGTGCCAGCTCGGGACTAGCGACCCCAGATACGCAGTATTTT. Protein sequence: CASSGLATPDTQYF.

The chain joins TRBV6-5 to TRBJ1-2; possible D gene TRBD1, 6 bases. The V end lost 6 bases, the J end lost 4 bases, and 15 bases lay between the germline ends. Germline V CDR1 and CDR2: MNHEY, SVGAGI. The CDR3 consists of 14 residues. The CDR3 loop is CASSRTQGPYGYTF. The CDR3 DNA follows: TGTGCCAGCAGCCGCACCCAGGGGCCCTATGGCTACACCTTC.